This TCR beta chain was profiled in a study of blood T cell repertoires in COVID-19. The authors' processing: Estimates of nucleated cell counts were drawn from the amplification of reference gene primers. Here immunoSEQ multiplex PCR was the method, and the copy in TCRdb shows in-frame clones only, minus some. V and J calls and clone size follow that table, whereas D and trimming were derived from the DNA. This sample yields about 180,000 clones, of which approximately 88% are seen a single time; 1.6% belongs to the top ten. CDR1 is SGHTA and CDR2 is FQGNSA in the germline V gene. The junction had 5 bases not matched to a gene; V was cut back by 1 base and J by 3 bases. The CDR3 covers 15 residues.

J is TRBJ2-7 and V is TRBV7-2; 8 bases fit TRBD1. The sample taken for sequencing was peripheral blood. This receptor was identified in a woman aged 50 to 60 with acute or convalescent COVID-19. Written as DNA, the CDR3 is TGTGCCAGCAGCTTAGGGGACAGGAGCCTCTACGAGCAGTACTTC. It encodes CASSLGDRSLYEQYF.